This TCR beta chain is from a study of technical replicates of blood from several donors. Assay used: immunoSEQ multiplex PCR; TCRdb lists only in-frame clones, some missing. Of 65,000 to 95,000 clones listed, around 97% were seen once; the top ten hold almost 0.3%. The CDR3 loop spans 13 amino acids. The ends were cut back, 7 bases at V and 7 bases at J, with 14 bases in the middle. Germline V CDR1 and CDR2: MNHEY, SMNVEV (reference sequence). Sequenced sample: T cells isolated from PBMCs. This TCR came from a human donor in good health. The V gene is TRBV27, the J gene TRBJ2-1, with D maybe TRBD2 (6 bases). DNA of the CDR3: TGTGCCAGCACGGACTATATGAGGAATGAGCAGTTCTTC. Its translation: CASTDYMRNEQFF.